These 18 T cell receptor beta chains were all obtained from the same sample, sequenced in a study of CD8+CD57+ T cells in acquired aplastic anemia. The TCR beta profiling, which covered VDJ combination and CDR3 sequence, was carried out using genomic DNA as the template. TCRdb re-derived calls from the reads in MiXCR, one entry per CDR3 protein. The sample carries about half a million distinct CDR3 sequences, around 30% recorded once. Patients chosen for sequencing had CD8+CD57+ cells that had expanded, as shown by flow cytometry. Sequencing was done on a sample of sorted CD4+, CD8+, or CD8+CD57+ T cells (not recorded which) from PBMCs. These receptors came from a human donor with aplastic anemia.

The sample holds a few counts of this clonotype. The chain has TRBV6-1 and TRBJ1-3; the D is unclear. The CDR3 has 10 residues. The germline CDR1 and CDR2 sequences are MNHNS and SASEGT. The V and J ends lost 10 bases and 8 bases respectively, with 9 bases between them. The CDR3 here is CATRGDTIYF. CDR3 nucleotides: TGTGCCACACGGGGAGACACCATATATTTT.

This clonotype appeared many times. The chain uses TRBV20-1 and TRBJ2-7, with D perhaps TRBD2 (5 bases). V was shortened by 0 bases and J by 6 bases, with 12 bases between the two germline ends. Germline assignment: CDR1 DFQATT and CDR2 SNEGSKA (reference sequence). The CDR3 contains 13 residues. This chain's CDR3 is CSARDAGRGEQYF. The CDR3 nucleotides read TGCAGTGCTAGAGATGCCGGCCGGGGCGAGCAGTACTTC.

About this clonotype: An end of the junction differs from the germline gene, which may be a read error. The CDR3, as DNA: TGTGCCAGCAAAGGAAGGACAGAGAACATTGAAGCTTTCTTT. Its translation: CASKGRTENIEAFF. The chain joins TRBV10-3 to TRBJ1-1; weak D call: TRBD1 (6 bases). CDR1 and CDR2 from the germline V gene are ENHRY and SYGVKD. The CDR3 contains 14 residues.

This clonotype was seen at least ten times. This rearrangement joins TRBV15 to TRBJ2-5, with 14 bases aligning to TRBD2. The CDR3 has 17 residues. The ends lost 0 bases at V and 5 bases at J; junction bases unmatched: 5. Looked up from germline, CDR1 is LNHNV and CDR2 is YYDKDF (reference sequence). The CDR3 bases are TGTGCCACCAGCAGAGATAAGGGACTAGCGGGGGAGGAGACCCAGTACTTC. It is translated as CATSRDKGLAGEETQYF.

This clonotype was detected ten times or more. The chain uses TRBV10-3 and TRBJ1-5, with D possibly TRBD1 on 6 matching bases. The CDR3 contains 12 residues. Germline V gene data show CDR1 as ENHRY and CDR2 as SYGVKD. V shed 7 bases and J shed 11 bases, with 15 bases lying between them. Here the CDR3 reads CAIKGGGDAQHF. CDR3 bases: TGTGCCATCAAGGGGGGGGGAGATGCCCAGCATTTT.

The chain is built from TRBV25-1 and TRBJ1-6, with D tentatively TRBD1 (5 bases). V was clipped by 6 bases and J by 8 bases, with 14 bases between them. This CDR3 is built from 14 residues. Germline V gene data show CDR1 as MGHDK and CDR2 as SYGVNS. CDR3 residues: CASRQTVGDSPLHF. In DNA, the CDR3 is TGTGCCAGCAGGCAGACAGTGGGTGATTCACCCCTCCACTTT.

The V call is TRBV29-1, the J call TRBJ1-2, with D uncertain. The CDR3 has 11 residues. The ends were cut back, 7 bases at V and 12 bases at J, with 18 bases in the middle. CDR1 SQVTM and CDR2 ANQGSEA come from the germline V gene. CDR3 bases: TGCAGCGGCAGAGACTACGCTGGAAACACCTTC. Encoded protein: CSGRDYAGNTF.

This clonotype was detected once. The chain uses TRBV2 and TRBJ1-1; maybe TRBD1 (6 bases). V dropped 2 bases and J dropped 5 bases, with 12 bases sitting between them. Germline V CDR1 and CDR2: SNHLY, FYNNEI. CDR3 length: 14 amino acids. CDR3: CASSEQGKGTEAFF. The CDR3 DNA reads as TGTGCCAGCAGTGAACAGGGGAAGGGGACTGAAGCTTTCTTT.

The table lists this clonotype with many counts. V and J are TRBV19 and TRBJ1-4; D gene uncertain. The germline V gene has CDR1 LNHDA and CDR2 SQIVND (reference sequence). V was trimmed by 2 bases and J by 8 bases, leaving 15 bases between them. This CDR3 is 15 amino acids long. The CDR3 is CASSISWLEWEKLFF. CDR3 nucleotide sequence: TGTGCCAGTAGTATATCCTGGCTAGAGTGGGAAAAACTGTTTTTT.

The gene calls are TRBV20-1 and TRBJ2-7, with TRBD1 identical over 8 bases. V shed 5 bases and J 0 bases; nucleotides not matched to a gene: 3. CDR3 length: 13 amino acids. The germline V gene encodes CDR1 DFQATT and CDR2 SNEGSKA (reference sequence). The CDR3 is CSAGDRLSYEQYF. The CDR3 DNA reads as TGCAGTGCTGGGGACAGGCTCTCCTACGAGCAGTACTTC.

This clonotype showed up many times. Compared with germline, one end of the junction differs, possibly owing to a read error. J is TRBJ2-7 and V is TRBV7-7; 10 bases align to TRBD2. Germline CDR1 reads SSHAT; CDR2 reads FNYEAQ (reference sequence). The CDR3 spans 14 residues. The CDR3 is CASSLLLAGLEQYF. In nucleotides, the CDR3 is TGTGCTAGCAGCTTATTACTAGCGGGACTCGAGCAGTACTTC.

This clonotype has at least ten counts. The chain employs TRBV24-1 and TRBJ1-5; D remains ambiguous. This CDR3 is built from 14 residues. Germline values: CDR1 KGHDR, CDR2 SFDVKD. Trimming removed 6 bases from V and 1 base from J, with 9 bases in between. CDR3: CATSLTESNQPQHF. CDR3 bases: TGTGCCACCAGTCTAACAGAAAGCAATCAGCCCCAGCATTTT.

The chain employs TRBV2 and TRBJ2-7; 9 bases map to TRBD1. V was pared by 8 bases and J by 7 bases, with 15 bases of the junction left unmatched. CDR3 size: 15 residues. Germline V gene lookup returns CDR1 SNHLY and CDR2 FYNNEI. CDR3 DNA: TGTGCCAGCTCACTCTCCAGGACAGGGGTACAAGAGCAGTACTTC. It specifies CASSLSRTGVQEQYF.

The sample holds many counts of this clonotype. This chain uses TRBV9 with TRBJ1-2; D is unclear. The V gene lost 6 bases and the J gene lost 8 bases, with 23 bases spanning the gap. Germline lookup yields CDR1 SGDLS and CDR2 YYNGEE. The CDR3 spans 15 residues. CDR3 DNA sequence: TGTGCCAGCAACCGAGGTAGTCCCGACCATAACGGCTACACCTTC. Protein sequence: CASNRGSPDHNGYTF.

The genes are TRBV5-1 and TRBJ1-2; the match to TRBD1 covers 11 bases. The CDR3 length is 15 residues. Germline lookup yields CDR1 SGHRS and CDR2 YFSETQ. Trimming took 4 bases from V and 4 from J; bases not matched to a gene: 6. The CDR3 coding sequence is TGCGCCAGCAGCGGGGGGACAGGGGGGACCTATGGCTACACCTTC. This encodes CASSGGTGGTYGYTF.

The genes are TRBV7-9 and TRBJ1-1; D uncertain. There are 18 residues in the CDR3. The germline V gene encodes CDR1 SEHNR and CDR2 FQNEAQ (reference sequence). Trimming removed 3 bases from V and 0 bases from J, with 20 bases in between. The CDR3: CASSLGQNEGRLNTEAFF. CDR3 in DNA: TGTGCCAGCAGCTTGGGTCAGAACGAAGGTCGGTTGAACACTGAAGCTTTCTTT.

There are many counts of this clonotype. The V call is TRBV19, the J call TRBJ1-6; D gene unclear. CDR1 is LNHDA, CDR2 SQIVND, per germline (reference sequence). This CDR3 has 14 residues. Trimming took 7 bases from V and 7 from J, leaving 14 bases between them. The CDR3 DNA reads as TGTGCCAGTAACCCGGCGAGGTCCAATTCACCCCTCCACTTT. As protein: CASNPARSNSPLHF.

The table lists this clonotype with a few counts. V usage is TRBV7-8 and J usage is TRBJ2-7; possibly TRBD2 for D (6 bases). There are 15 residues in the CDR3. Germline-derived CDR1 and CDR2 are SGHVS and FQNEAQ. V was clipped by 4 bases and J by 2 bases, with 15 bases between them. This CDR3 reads CASSSPSRETYEQYF. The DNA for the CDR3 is TGTGCCAGCAGCTCGCCTAGCCGGGAGACCTACGAGCAGTACTTC.